The T cell receptor beta chain described here comes from a study of blood T cell repertoires in COVID-19. Whole-study context: Researchers got acute and convalescent COVID-19 samples from the United States, Italy and Spain. The cDNA or gDNA used as material had been derived from T cells, B-cell-depleted T cells, or PBMCs.

In the source study's methods: The authors estimated nucleated cell counts from reference gene primer amplification. Sequencing was performed with immunoSEQ multiplex PCR; in TCRdb, only in-frame clones are kept and a portion is missing. V and J calls and clone size come straight from that table; D and trimming were deduced from the DNA. Of 150,000 or so clones listed, under 95% are singletons. Germline V CDR1 and CDR2: LGHNT, FRNRAP. This CDR3 contains 14 residues. Deletions cut 4 bases from V and 5 bases from J, with 11 bases between. The clonotype comes from a man aged 55 to 70 with active or convalescent COVID-19. The rearrangement joins TRBV12-5 to TRBJ1-4; D is unclear. The sequencing sample was made of peripheral blood. The CDR3 nucleotides are TGTGCTAGTGGTTCCGACGGAGGGAATGAAAAACTGTTTTTT. Its protein is CASGSDGGNEKLFF.